The rows below give T cell receptor beta chains drawn from one sample of a study of cytomegalovirus exposure and HLA in healthy donors. Profiled with immunoSEQ multiplex PCR; TCRdb holds only in-frame clones, not every one. The table lists hundreds of thousands of clones, around 80% of them singletons, with about 2.5% in the top ten. The sequenced sample consisted of PBMCs. All receptors come from a woman between 55 and 75 years old in good health and CMV-seropositive. Both conserved end residues are part of each CDR3. A D gene is named only where the DNA matches it firmly. Clone sizes are given selectively: once, few, many, or a class where the clone is expanded.

-	-	TRBV2	TRBJ2-7	TGTGCCAGCTCGGGCGGGGGCGTCCTCAACGAGCAGTACTTC	CASSGGGVLNEQYF
-	-	TRBV7-8	TRBJ1-2	TGTGCCAGCAGCTCTTATCAGGCAGGCCATGGCTACACCTTC	CASSSYQAGHGYTF
few	-	TRBV6-6	TRBJ1-3	TGTGCCAGCAGGGACGGGACACCTGGAAACACCATATATTTT	CASRDGTPGNTIYF
-	TRBD1	TRBV4-1	TRBJ1-2	TGCGCCAGCAGCTATGGGGGTACAGGGGTCACAACAGGTGGCTACACCTTC	CASSYGGTGVTTGGYTF
few	TRBD2	TRBV2	TRBJ2-3	TGTGCCAGCAGTGGCCAGCGGGGGGGGGATACGCAGTATTTT	CASSGQRGGDTQYF
-	-	TRBV19	TRBJ1-5	TGTGCCAGTAGCCCCGTGGAGGTAACCAATCAGCCCCAGCATTTT	CASSPVEVTNQPQHF
-	TRBD1	TRBV6-1	TRBJ1-3	TGTGCCAGCAGCCTACAGGGGGCATATGGAAACACCATATATTTT	CASSLQGAYGNTIYF
-	TRBD2	TRBV27	TRBJ2-7	TGTGCCAGCAGTACCCATCACCTAGCGGGCCCGGGGGAGCAGTACTTC	CASSTHHLAGPGEQYF
once	TRBD1	TRBV6-1	TRBJ1-2	TGTGCCAGCAGTGATTTAGGACAGGGGGTGGGCTACACCTTC	CASSDLGQGVGYTF
-	-	TRBV11-2	TRBJ2-1	TGTGCCAGCAGCTTACCCCCGGTACAGAACAATGAGCAGTTCTTC	CASSLPPVQNNEQFF
-	TRBD1	TRBV27	TRBJ2-7	TGTGCCAGCAGTTTAAAGGGCGGACAGGCGACCTACGAGCAGTACTTC	CASSLKGGQATYEQYF
-	TRBD2	TRBV9	TRBJ2-2	TGTGCCAGCAGCGAACGACTAGCTGCGAACACCGGGGAGCTGTTTTTT	CASSERLAANTGELFF
-	-	TRBV6-1	TRBJ1-4	TGTGCCAGCCGAATGCTCAGGGTTGAAAAACTGTTTTTT	CASRMLRVEKLFF
-	-	TRBV7-9	TRBJ2-5	TGTGCCAGCAGCCAGACCAGGTTCCAAGAGACCCAGTACTTC	CASSQTRFQETQYF
-	TRBD1	TRBV28	TRBJ1-2	TGTGCCAGCAGTTTAAGCAGGGGGCAACGTGGCTACACCTTC	CASSLSRGQRGYTF
-	-	TRBV7-8	TRBJ2-7	TGTGCCAGCAGCTTAGAGTATAGCGCTCTCTACGAGCAGTACTTC	CASSLEYSALYEQYF
-	TRBD2	TRBV2	TRBJ2-5	TGTGCCAGTATTCCCCCTAGCGGGAGGGGAGAGACCCAGTACTTC	CASIPPSGRGETQYF
once	-	TRBV5-1	TRBJ1-1	TGCGCCAGCTCCTGGGGGGGCTCGAACACTGAAGCTTTCTTT	CASSWGGSNTEAFF
-	TRBD1	TRBV5-8	TRBJ2-7	TGTGCCAGCAGCCCCGGACAGGGCAACTACGAGCAGTACTTC	CASSPGQGNYEQYF
once	-	TRBV18	TRBJ1-1	TGTGCCAGCTCACCGACAAAGAACACTGAAGCTTTCTTT	CASSPTKNTEAFF
-	TRBD2	TRBV6-6	TRBJ2-7	TGTGCCAGCAGTTATTCCGGGACTAGCGGGAACTACGAGCAGTACTTC	CASSYSGTSGNYEQYF
few	-	TRBV10-3	TRBJ1-1	TGTGCCATCAGTGCCTCTAACACTGAAGCTTTCTTT	CAISASNTEAFF
-	-	TRBV14	TRBJ2-7	TGTGCCAGCAGCCTCGGGATTTACGAGCAGTACTTC	CASSLGIYEQYF
-	TRBD1	TRBV9	TRBJ1-2	TGTGCCAGCAGCGTAGAAGCTCGGACAGGGGGCCCGGATGGCTACACCTTC	CASSVEARTGGPDGYTF
-	-	TRBV18	TRBJ1-2	TGTGCCAGCTCACCATCGGGACAACTCTATGGCTACACCTTC	CASSPSGQLYGYTF
-	-	TRBV5-4	TRBJ2-5	TGTGCCAGCAGCTTACAGCACCAAGAGACCCAGTACTTC	CASSLQHQETQYF
-	TRBD1	TRBV14	TRBJ2-7	TGTGCCAGCAGCCGGGACAGGGTAACCTACGAGCAGTACTTC	CASSRDRVTYEQYF
-	-	TRBV7-3	TRBJ2-3	TGTGCCAGCAGCTTAATGAGGGGGTGGGCAGATACGCAGTATTTT	CASSLMRGWADTQYF
few	-	TRBV7-8	TRBJ2-5	TGTGCCAGCAGCGCCGGACAGCAAGAGACCCAGTACTTC	CASSAGQQETQYF
-	-	TRBV4-3	TRBJ2-1	TGCGCCAGCAGCGTCATGAGGAGCTCCTACAATGAGCAGTTCTTC	CASSVMRSSYNEQFF
-	-	TRBV2	TRBJ2-6	TGTGCCAGCAGTCAGGAATCTGGGGCCAACGTCCTGACTTTC	CASSQESGANVLTF
-	TRBD2	TRBV5-1	TRBJ2-1	TGCGCCAGCAGCACGTCTAGCGGTGCCTACAATGAGCAGTTCTTC	CASSTSSGAYNEQFF
-	-	TRBV7-9	TRBJ1-5	TGTGCCAGCAGCTCTTTCGACGGGGGGCCTGGCAATCAGCCCCAGCATTTT	CASSSFDGGPGNQPQHF
-	-	TRBV28	TRBJ2-5	TGTGCCAGCAGTCCCGGCCAGGGGGAGACCCAGTACTTC	CASSPGQGETQYF
-	-	TRBV19	TRBJ2-2	TGTGCCAGTAGTCTCCCTCGGGGGGCGGGCACCGGGGAGCTGTTTTTT	CASSLPRGAGTGELFF
-	-	TRBV5-4	TRBJ2-1	TGTGCCAGCAGCTTGAACGGGGGAATCTACAATGAGCAGTTCTTC	CASSLNGGIYNEQFF
-	-	TRBV18	TRBJ2-6	TGTGCCAGCTCACCAAGGCCAGGGGCTCCATCTGGGGCCAACGTCCTGACTTTC	CASSPRPGAPSGANVLTF
once	-	TRBV6-1	TRBJ2-7	TGTGCCAGCAGAGCAGGGTCACTGGAATACGAGCAGTACTTC	CASRAGSLEYEQYF
-	-	TRBV28	TRBJ1-1	TGTGCCAGCAGTTTGTGGGATGAGGGAACTGAAGCTTTCTTT	CASSLWDEGTEAFF
few	-	TRBV11-2	TRBJ2-7	TGTGCCAGCAGCCGGGAACTCTCCTACGAGCAGTACTTC	CASSRELSYEQYF
-	TRBD1	TRBV25-1	TRBJ1-1	TGTGCCAGCAGTAGACAGGGTAGCACTGAAGCTTTCTTT	CASSRQGSTEAFF
-	-	TRBV27	TRBJ2-3	TGTGCCAGCAGTTTATTATCTTTGGAGGGTAATACGCAGTATTTT	CASSLLSLEGNTQYF
-	-	TRBV5-1	TRBJ2-5	TGCGCCAGCAGCTTGGGCCGGGGGGCGAGTGAGACCCAGTACTTC	CASSLGRGASETQYF
-	-	TRBV9	TRBJ1-1	TGTGCCAGCAGCCCCCATGAGGCCTTGAACACTGAAGCTTTCTTT	CASSPHEALNTEAFF
-	-	TRBV7-2	TRBJ1-4	TGTGCCAGCAGCCCAGCCAGGGGCAGGGGTGAAAAACTGTTTTTT	CASSPARGRGEKLFF
-	TRBD2	TRBV30	TRBJ2-1	TGTGCCTGGAGCCGTGGACTAGCGGGGGCTCCGGAGCAGTTCTTC	CAWSRGLAGAPEQFF
-	-	TRBV5-4	TRBJ2-2	TGTGCCAGCAGCCTTGGCCCCGGGGAGCTGTTTTTT	CASSLGPGELFF
-	-	TRBV5-1	TRBJ2-2	TGCGCCAGCAGCTTTCAGCCAGGGGGGCACACCGGGGAGCTGTTTTTT	CASSFQPGGHTGELFF
-	-	TRBV2	TRBJ1-1	TGTGCCAGCAGTGAAGCGCCGAGGGGGACGAGTGGAGCTTTCTTT	CASSEAPRGTSGAFF
-	-	TRBV7-2	TRBJ2-7	TGTGCCAGCAGCTTAGTAGGGGGTCGGAACGAGCAGTACTTC	CASSLVGGRNEQYF
few	-	TRBV5-1	TRBJ2-2	TGCGCCAGCAGCTTGGAACTGGACACCGGGGAGCTGTTTTTT	CASSLELDTGELFF
-	-	TRBV5-5	TRBJ1-2	TGTGCCAGCAGCTTGGCCCCGGGTGGTGCTAACTATGGCTACACCTTC	CASSLAPGGANYGYTF
few	TRBD1	TRBV28	TRBJ1-4	TGTGCCAGCCGGGACAGGGCAGTTGAAAAACTGTTTTTT	CASRDRAVEKLFF
-	TRBD1	TRBV2	TRBJ2-7	TGTGCCAGCAACCGGGACAGGGGGCGCGAGCAGTACTTC	CASNRDRGREQYF